This T cell receptor beta chain derives from a study of PD-L1 blockade in urothelial cancer. Background on the study: In about 2014, patients got going on atezolizumab, taking 1,200 mg intravenously every 3 weeks.

The CDR3 consists of 16 residues. From germline, CDR1 is MDHEN and CDR2 SYDVKM. V was pared by 2 bases and J by 2 bases, with 15 bases between. Regarding time point: pretreatment peripheral blood. The assay was immunoSEQ multiplex PCR, and TCRdb's table has in-frame clones only and misses some. The sample records tens of thousands of clones, 84% being singletons. Sequenced here: PBMCs, sampled around atezolizumab (anti-PD-L1) treatment. This chain links TRBV28 with TRBJ1-2; D is uncertain. This clonotype originated in a man in his sixties with urothelial cancer. CDR3 in amino acids: CASSLPPDRVNYGYTF. As DNA, the CDR3 is TGTGCCAGCAGTTTACCCCCGGATCGGGTAAACTATGGCTACACCTTC.